Each of the 23 T cell receptor beta chains below was sequenced from the same sample in a study of shared clonotypes between healthy human individuals. Profiled with immunoSEQ multiplex PCR; TCRdb holds only in-frame clones, not every one. The sample includes approximately 340,000 clones, more than 60% of them seen just once. The sample consisted of memory CD4+ T cells sorted from blood. Specified subset: CD45RA-negative fraction. Receptors originate from a man in his thirties or forties in good health.

The chain joins TRBV10-3 to TRBJ2-1, with TRBD1 matching over 7 bases. Trimming removed 6 bases from V and 2 bases from J; junction bases left unmatched: 1. The germline gives CDR1 ENHRY, CDR2 SYGVKD. This CDR3 is built from 13 residues. The CDR3 protein is CAISGQAYNEQFF. CDR3 in DNA: TGTGCCATCAGCGGACAGGCCTACAATGAGCAGTTCTTC.

This clone was observed at least ten times. The CDR3 DNA follows: TGTGCCAGTAGTATTGTCCCCCGGCTAAGCGGTCAGCCCCAGCATTTT. It yields the protein CASSIVPRLSGQPQHF. The gene calls are TRBV19 and TRBJ1-5, with no clear D. The V gene lost 3 bases and the J gene lost 6 bases, with 18 bases spanning the gap. Germline CDR1 and CDR2: LNHDA and SQIVND (reference sequence). The CDR3 has 16 amino acids.

The V gene is TRBV28, the J gene TRBJ1-1, with 7 nucleotides matching TRBD1. V gave up 6 bases and J gave up 3 bases; unmatched junction bases: 7. The CDR3 covers 14 residues. CDR1 and CDR2 (germline): MDHEN, SYDVKM. CDR3 loop: CASRAPGQHTEAFF. The DNA of the CDR3 is TGTGCCAGCAGGGCTCCGGGACAGCACACTGAAGCTTTCTTT.

The chain uses TRBV5-1 and TRBJ2-3, with D maybe TRBD1 (5 bases). Germline V CDR1 and CDR2: SGHRS, YFSETQ. Trimming shortened V by 6 bases and J by 2 bases, and 13 bases separated the two germline ends. The CDR3 runs 14 residues. The CDR3 DNA follows: TGCGCCAGCAAAACACAGGCCTTCACAGATACGCAGTATTTT. It encodes CASKTQAFTDTQYF.

V usage is TRBV30 and J usage is TRBJ1-4; D unresolved. Germline V gene sequence: CDR1 GTSNPN, CDR2 SVGIG (reference sequence). V was cut by 4 bases and J by 6 bases, with 15 bases left in between. The CDR3 is 14 residues long. The CDR3 DNA follows: TGTGCCTGGACAGATGCCCTGGGTGATGAAAAACTGTTTTTT. As protein: CAWTDALGDEKLFF.

There are a few counts of this clone. The chain has TRBV5-8 and TRBJ1-1, with a tentative D call TRBD1 (5 bases). The CDR3 is 15 residues long. Germline CDR1 and CDR2: SGHTS and YDEGEE. V lost 0 bases, J lost 4 bases, and 13 bases lay in between. CDR3 protein: CASSLDPGGGTEAFF. CDR3 nucleotide sequence: TGTGCCAGCAGCTTGGATCCGGGGGGAGGCACTGAAGCTTTCTTT.

The chain joins TRBV28 to TRBJ1-2, with D maybe TRBD1 (5 bases). The CDR3 has 14 amino acids. The V gene lost 7 bases and the J gene lost 2 bases, with 14 bases spanning the gap. Germline lookup yields CDR1 MDHEN and CDR2 SYDVKM. CDR3 protein: CASNPGDRNYGYTF. CDR3 DNA sequence: TGTGCCAGCAACCCTGGGGACCGAAACTATGGCTACACCTTC.

This chain joins TRBV9 and TRBJ2-7; 10 nucleotides agree with TRBD2. Trimming cost V 6 bases and J 6 bases; bases outside gene matches: 12. Germline CDR1 is SGDLS and CDR2 is YYNGEE. This CDR3 has 15 amino acids. CDR3 coding DNA: TGTGCCAGCACCAAAGGAGAACTAGCGGGATCCGAGCAGTACTTC. The encoded protein is CASTKGELAGSEQYF.

This chain uses TRBV19 with TRBJ2-3; D might be TRBD1 (6 bases). The CDR3 runs to 13 residues. The ends were cut back, 5 bases at V and 2 bases at J, with 8 bases in the middle. The germline gives CDR1 LNHDA, CDR2 SQIVND (reference sequence). The CDR3 loop is CASSDRYTDTQYF. In nucleotides, the CDR3 is TGTGCCAGTAGTGACAGGTACACAGATACGCAGTATTTT.

The rearrangement uses TRBV27 and TRBJ2-7; D unresolved. CDR1 is MNHEY, CDR2 SMNVEV, per germline (reference sequence). This CDR3 has 13 residues. Trimming cost V 3 bases and J 6 bases, with 12 bases left between them. The CDR3 DNA reads as TGTGCCAGCAGTTTTTTTGTGGGTCGCGAGCAGTACTTC. This encodes CASSFFVGREQYF.

About this clone: In the same sample, other DNA sequences code for this CDR3. The chain employs TRBV28 and TRBJ2-7; 9 positions match TRBD2. J lost 1 base, V lost 3 bases, and 1 base had no gene match. This CDR3 has 14 residues. CDR1 MDHEN and CDR2 SYDVKM come from the germline V gene. In DNA, the CDR3 is TGTGCCAGCAGTTTGGCGGGAGGGTCCTACGAGCAGTACTTC. Its translation: CASSLAGGSYEQYF.

The chain recombines TRBV7-9 with TRBJ1-6, with D possibly being TRBD1 (5 bases). Trimming removed 5 bases from V and 7 bases from J, with 9 bases in between. CDR3 length equals 13 residues. Germline V CDR1 and CDR2: SEHNR, FQNEAQ (reference sequence). DNA for the CDR3: TGTGCCAGCAGCGTACGACAGAATTCACCCCTCCACTTT. It is translated as CASSVRQNSPLHF.

This clone was seen at least ten times. V is TRBV30 and J is TRBJ1-2; tentatively, D is TRBD1 (6 bases). Germline CDR1 and CDR2: GTSNPN and SVGIG (reference sequence). The ends were cut back, 5 bases at V and 7 bases at J, with 20 bases in the middle. The CDR3 consists of 14 residues. CDR3 protein: CAWWVGRGIGGYTF. The CDR3 DNA reads TGTGCCTGGTGGGTAGGCAGGGGAATCGGTGGCTACACCTTC.

This clone was observed at least ten times. The chain joins TRBV28 to TRBJ1-2; a possible D gene is TRBD1 (5 bases). The germline V and J ends were trimmed by 3 bases and 4 bases, with 21 bases remaining between them. There are 17 residues in the CDR3. Germline V gives CDR1 MDHEN, CDR2 SYDVKM. CDR3 DNA: TGTGCCAGCAGTTTTGTTTGGCCCCAGGGCGCGACCTATGGCTACACCTTC. The encoded protein is CASSFVWPQGATYGYTF.

Comment on this clone: A much larger clone lies a single base off, so this may be a read error. The sample carries other DNA sequences with the same CDR3. V and J are TRBV5-1 and TRBJ2-3; unclear D gene. V shed 4 bases and J shed 0 bases, with 6 bases lying between them. The CDR3 loop spans 13 amino acids. Germline assignment: CDR1 SGHRS and CDR2 YFSETQ. Written as DNA, the CDR3 is TGCGCCAGCAGCGCCACTAGCACAGATACGCAGTATTTT. It encodes CASSATSTDTQYF.

The chain employs TRBV7-7 and TRBJ2-1; 9 bases map to TRBD1. V lost 0 bases and J lost 9; bases outside the gene matches: 3. Per germline, CDR1 SSHAT and CDR2 FNYEAQ (reference sequence). The CDR3 runs to 14 residues. The CDR3 DNA follows: TGTGCCAGCAGCTTAGCCGGGACAGGGAGTGAGCAGTTCTTC. Its translation: CASSLAGTGSEQFF. Using reference TRBV7-7 and TRBJ2-1 for the parts outside the CDR3, the full variable domain is GAGVSQSPRYKVTKRGQDVTLRCDPISSHATLYWYQQALGQGPEFLTYFNYEAQPDKSGLPSDRFSAERPEGSISTLTIQRTEQRDSAMYRCASSLAGTGSEQFFGPGTRLTVL.

In this sample, this clone turned up once. This chain uses TRBV5-1 with TRBJ2-2, with unresolved D. The CDR3 consists of 14 residues. Trimming removed 1 base from V and 9 bases from J, with 13 bases in between. Germline-derived CDR1 and CDR2 are SGHRS and YFSETQ. The CDR3 nucleotides are TGCGCCAGCAGCTTGTTAGTCTCTCGCAGGGAGCTGTTTTTT. Protein product: CASSLLVSRRELFF.

This clone appeared many times. The chain joins TRBV5-1 to TRBJ1-2; D gene uncertain. In germline, CDR1 is SGHRS, CDR2 YFSETQ. Trimming pared 1 base from V and 2 bases from J, leaving 15 bases between. This CDR3 comprises 16 residues. The CDR3 DNA is TGCGCCAGCAGCTTGCCGGGCGGTGAGGGCAACTATGGCTACACCTTC. The encoded protein is CASSLPGGEGNYGYTF.

This sequence joins TRBV27 and TRBJ2-3; 11 bases are a match to TRBD2. Germline V gene lookup returns CDR1 MNHEY and CDR2 SMNVEV (reference sequence). There are 15 residues in the CDR3. Unmatched junction bases numbered 9, after V lost 6 bases and J lost 7 bases. CDR3 protein: CASSPTSGGVYTQYF. CDR3 nucleotide sequence: TGTGCCAGCAGCCCTACTAGCGGGGGAGTGTATACGCAGTATTTT.

In regard to this clone: The sample carries other DNA sequences with the same CDR3. This sequence joins TRBV2 and TRBJ2-1; D perhaps matches TRBD2 (5 bases). The germline CDR1 and CDR2 sequences are SNHLY and FYNNEI. The CDR3 contains 15 residues. Between the trimmed V and J ends, which lost 6 bases and 0 bases, there was a span of 12 bases. CDR3 loop: CASREQRSSYNEQFF. CDR3 DNA sequence: TGTGCCAGCAGAGAACAGCGGAGCTCCTACAATGAGCAGTTCTTC.

The V and J genes are TRBV6-4 and TRBJ1-3, with 10 bases identical to TRBD1. The junction had 11 bases not matched to a gene; V was cut back by 6 bases and J by 0 bases. The CDR3 is 18 amino acids. The germline gives CDR1 MRHNA, CDR2 SNTAGT. This CDR3 reads CASSPKPGQGNSGNTIYF. In DNA form, the CDR3 reads TGTGCCAGCAGCCCTAAACCGGGACAGGGGAACTCTGGAAACACCATATATTTT.

The rearrangement uses TRBV19 and TRBJ2-1; 8 bases are shared with TRBD2. CDR1 is LNHDA and CDR2 is SQIVND in the germline V gene (reference sequence). V lost 5 bases, J lost 7 bases, and 13 bases stayed unmatched. This CDR3 comprises 16 residues. DNA for the CDR3: TGTGCCAGTAGTCCACGGGGGGGTGAATTCATTAATGAGCAGTTCTTC. This sequence encodes CASSPRGGEFINEQFF.

This chain joins TRBV5-6 and TRBJ2-2; no reliable D call. CDR1 is SGHDT and CDR2 is YYEEEE in the germline V gene. Trimming shortened V by 0 bases and J by 5 bases, and 11 bases separated the two germline ends. The CDR3 runs to 15 residues. CDR3 nucleotides: TGTGCCAGCAGCTTGGATTCCGGGCGAACCGGGGAGCTGTTTTTT. It yields the protein CASSLDSGRTGELFF. The entire variable domain, with the rest obtained from reference TRBV5-6 and TRBJ2-2, is as follows: DAGVTQSPTHLIKTRGQQVTLRCSPKSGHDTVSWYQQALGQGPQFIFQYYEEEERQRGNFPDRFSGHQFPNYSSELNVNALLLGDSALYLCASSLDSGRTGELFFGEGSRLTVL.